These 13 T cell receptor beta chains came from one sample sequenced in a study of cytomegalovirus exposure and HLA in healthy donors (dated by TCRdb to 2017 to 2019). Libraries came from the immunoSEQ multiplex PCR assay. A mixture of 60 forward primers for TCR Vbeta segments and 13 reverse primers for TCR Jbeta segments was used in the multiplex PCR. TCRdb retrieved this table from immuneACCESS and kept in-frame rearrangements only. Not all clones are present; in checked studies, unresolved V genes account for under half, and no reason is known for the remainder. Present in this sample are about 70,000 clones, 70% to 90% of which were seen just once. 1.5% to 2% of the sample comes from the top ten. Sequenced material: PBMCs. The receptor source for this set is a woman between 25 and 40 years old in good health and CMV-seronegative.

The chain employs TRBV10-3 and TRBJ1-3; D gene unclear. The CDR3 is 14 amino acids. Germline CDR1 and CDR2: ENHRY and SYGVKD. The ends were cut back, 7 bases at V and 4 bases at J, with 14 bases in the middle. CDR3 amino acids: CAITPQVSGNTIYF. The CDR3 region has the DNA TGTGCCATCACCCCCCAGGTGTCAGGAAACACCATATATTTT.

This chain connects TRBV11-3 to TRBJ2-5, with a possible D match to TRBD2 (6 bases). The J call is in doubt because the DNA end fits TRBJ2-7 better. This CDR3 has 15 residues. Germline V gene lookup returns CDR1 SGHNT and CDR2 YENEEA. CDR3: CASSLIQEGSYEQYF. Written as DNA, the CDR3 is TGTGCCAGCAGCTTAATACAGGAGGGCTCCTACGAGCAGTACTTC.

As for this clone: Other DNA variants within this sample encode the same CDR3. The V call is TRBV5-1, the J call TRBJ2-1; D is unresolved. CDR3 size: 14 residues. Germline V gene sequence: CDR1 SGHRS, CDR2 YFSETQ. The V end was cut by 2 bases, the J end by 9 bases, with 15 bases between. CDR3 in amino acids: CASSFTPASVEQFF. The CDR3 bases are TGCGCCAGCAGCTTCACCCCCGCTTCAGTTGAGCAGTTCTTC.

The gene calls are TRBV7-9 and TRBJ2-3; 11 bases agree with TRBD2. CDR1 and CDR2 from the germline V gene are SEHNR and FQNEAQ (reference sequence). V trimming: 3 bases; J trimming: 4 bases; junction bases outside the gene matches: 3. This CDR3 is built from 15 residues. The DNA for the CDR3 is TGTGCCAGCAGCTTGACTAGCGGGGTCCCAGATACGCAGTATTTT. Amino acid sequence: CASSLTSGVPDTQYF. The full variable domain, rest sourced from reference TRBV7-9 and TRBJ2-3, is DTGVSQNPRHKITKRGQNVTFRCDPISEHNRLYWYRQTLGQGPEFLTYFQNEAQLEKSRLLSDRFSAERPKGSFSTLEIQRTEQGDSAMYLCASSLTSGVPDTQYFGPGTRLTVL.

CDR3 loop: CASSYGLAGVPNTGELFF. The CDR3 nucleotides read TGTGCCAGCAGCTACGGACTAGCGGGAGTACCGAACACCGGGGAGCTGTTTTTT. This chain uses TRBV5-4 with TRBJ2-2; 13 bases fit TRBD2. Unmatched junction bases numbered 5, after V lost 3 bases and J lost 0 bases. The CDR3 spans 18 residues. CDR1 is SGHNT and CDR2 is YYREEE in the germline V gene (reference sequence).

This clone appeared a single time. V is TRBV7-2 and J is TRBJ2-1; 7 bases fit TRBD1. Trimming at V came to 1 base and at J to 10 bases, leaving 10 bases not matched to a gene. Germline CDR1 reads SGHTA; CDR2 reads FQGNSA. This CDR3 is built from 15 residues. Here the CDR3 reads CASSLDGSRGREQFF. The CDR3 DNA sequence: TGTGCCAGCAGCTTAGACGGATCGAGGGGGCGGGAGCAGTTCTTC.

The DNA for the CDR3 is TGCGCCAGCAGCCAAGATAAGAGCGGGAGGGCGGGGGGATGGGAGCAGTTCTTC. Translated, it gives CASSQDKSGRAGGWEQFF. V usage is TRBV4-3 and J usage is TRBJ2-1, with 10 positions matching TRBD2. This CDR3 contains 18 residues. V shed 0 bases, J shed 10 bases, and the junction held 15 bases outside the gene matches. Germline assignment: CDR1 LGHNA and CDR2 YSLEER.

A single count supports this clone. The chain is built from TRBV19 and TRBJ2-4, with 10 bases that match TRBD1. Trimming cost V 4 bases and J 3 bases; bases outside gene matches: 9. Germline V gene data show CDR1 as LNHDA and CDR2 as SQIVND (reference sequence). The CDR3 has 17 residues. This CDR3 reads CASSRTGQGEGKNIQYF. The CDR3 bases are TGTGCCAGTAGTAGAACCGGACAGGGGGAGGGCAAAAACATTCAGTACTTC.

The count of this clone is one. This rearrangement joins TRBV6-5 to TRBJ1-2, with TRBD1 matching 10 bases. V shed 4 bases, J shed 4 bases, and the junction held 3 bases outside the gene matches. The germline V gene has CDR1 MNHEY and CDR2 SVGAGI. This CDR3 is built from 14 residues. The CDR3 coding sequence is TGTGCCAGCAGTTCGACAGGGGGCGGCTATGGCTACACCTTC. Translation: CASSSTGGGYGYTF.

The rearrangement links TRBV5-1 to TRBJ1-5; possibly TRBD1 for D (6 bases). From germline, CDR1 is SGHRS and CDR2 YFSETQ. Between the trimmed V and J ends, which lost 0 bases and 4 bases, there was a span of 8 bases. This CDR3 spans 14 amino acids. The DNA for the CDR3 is TGCGCCAGCAGCTTGGACAGGGAAAATCAGCCCCAGCATTTT. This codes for CASSLDRENQPQHF.

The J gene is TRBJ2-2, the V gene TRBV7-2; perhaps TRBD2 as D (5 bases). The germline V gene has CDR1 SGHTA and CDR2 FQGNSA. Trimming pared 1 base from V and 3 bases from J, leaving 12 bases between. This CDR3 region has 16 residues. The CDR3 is CASSLVPSRDTGELFF. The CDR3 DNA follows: TGTGCCAGCAGCTTAGTGCCTAGCAGAGACACCGGGGAGCTGTTTTTT.

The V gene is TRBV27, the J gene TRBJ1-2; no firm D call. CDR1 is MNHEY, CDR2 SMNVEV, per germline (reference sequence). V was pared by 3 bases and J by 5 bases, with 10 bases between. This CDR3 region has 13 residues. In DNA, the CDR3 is TGTGCCAGCAGTTTTAACGAGAAGTATGGCTACACCTTC. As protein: CASSFNEKYGYTF.

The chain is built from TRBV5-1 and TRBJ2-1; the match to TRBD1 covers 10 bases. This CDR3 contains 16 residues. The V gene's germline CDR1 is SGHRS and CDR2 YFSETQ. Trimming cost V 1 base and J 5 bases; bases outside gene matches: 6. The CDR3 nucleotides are TGCGCCAGCAGCTTGCTGGGACAGGGGTTGGACAATGAGCAGTTCTTC. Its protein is CASSLLGQGLDNEQFF.